The 23 T cell receptor beta chains listed next were all sequenced from one sample in a study of blood T cell repertoires in COVID-19. Generated by immunoSEQ multiplex PCR, the TCRdb table keeps only in-frame clones and is missing some. The sample records 200,000 to 250,000 clones, 88% being singletons. Source material: PBMCs or T cells enriched from blood (not recorded which). The source of these receptors is a woman aged 25 to 39 who had been exposed to COVID-19.

CDR3 in amino acids: CASSRTLTNYGYTF. The DNA of the CDR3 is TGTGCCAGCAGTAGGACACTGACTAACTATGGCTACACCTTC. The rearrangement links TRBV28 to TRBJ1-2, with D possibly being TRBD1 (5 bases). This CDR3 is 14 amino acids long. Trimming removed 5 bases from V and 0 bases from J, with 10 bases in between. The germline V gene has CDR1 MDHEN and CDR2 SYDVKM.

As concerns this clone: The same CDR3 can be traced to other DNA sequences in this sample. V gene TRBV19 combines with J gene TRBJ1-5, with 7 bases aligning to TRBD1. Germline CDR1 and CDR2: LNHDA and SQIVND (reference sequence). CDR3 length: 14 residues. After removal of 3 bases from V and 2 bases from J, the junction contained 1 base not matched to a gene. The CDR3 nucleotides are TGTGCCAGTAGTATTACAGGGGGCAATCAGCCCCAGCATTTT. It translates to CASSITGGNQPQHF.

V and J are TRBV6-5 and TRBJ1-2, with 12 bases fitting TRBD1. V shed 7 bases and J 2 bases; nucleotides not matched to a gene: 5. CDR1 is MNHEY, CDR2 SVGAGI, per germline. The CDR3 spans 15 residues. CDR3 in amino acids: CASTTGTGGNYGYTF. The CDR3 DNA reads TGTGCCAGCACCACCGGGACAGGGGGCAACTATGGCTACACCTTC.

The CDR3 here is CASSINRGLGTDTQYF. The CDR3 DNA sequence: TGTGCCAGTAGTATTAACAGGGGGCTTGGGACAGATACGCAGTATTTT. The genes are TRBV19 and TRBJ2-3; 9 nucleotides match TRBD1. The ends lost 3 bases at V and 3 bases at J; junction bases unmatched: 7. The germline gives CDR1 LNHDA, CDR2 SQIVND (reference sequence). This CDR3 comprises 16 residues. The whole variable domain, remainder taken from reference TRBV19 and TRBJ2-3, is DGGITQSPKYLFRKEGQNVTLSCEQNLNHDAMYWYRQDPGQGLRLIYYSQIVNDFQKGDIAEGYSVSREKKESFPLTVTSAQKNPTAFYLCASSINRGLGTDTQYFGPGTRLTVL.

The chain combines TRBV30 with TRBJ1-1; D perhaps matches TRBD1 (6 bases). The CDR3 extends over 12 amino acids. With 1 base removed from V and 3 bases from J, the gap between germline ends came to 6 bases. Germline V lookup: CDR1 GTSNPN, CDR2 SVGIG (reference sequence). CDR3 sequence: CAWSAGDTEAFF. The CDR3 bases are TGTGCCTGGAGTGCAGGGGACACTGAAGCTTTCTTT.

The chain links TRBV2 to TRBJ2-1; the match to TRBD1 covers 8 bases. This CDR3 comprises 16 residues. Germline lookup yields CDR1 SNHLY and CDR2 FYNNEI. V was pared by 5 bases and J by 1 base, with 7 bases of the junction left unmatched. The CDR3 region has the DNA TGTGCCAGCAGTTACGGACAGGGCGGTTCCTACAATGAGCAGTTCTTC. This encodes CASSYGQGGSYNEQFF. Full variable domain (missing parts from reference TRBV2 and TRBJ2-1): EPEVTQTPSHQVTQMGQEVILRCVPISNHLYFYWYRQILGQKVEFLVSFYNNEISEKSEIFDDQFSVERPDGSNFTLKIRSTKLEDSAMYFCASSYGQGGSYNEQFFGPGTRLTVL.

The CDR3 loop reads CASSFSGGETYEQYF. The CDR3 DNA follows: TGTGCCAGCAGCTTCTCGGGAGGGGAGACCTACGAGCAGTACTTC. This sequence joins TRBV5-5 and TRBJ2-7; 8 bases align to TRBD2. Looked up from germline, CDR1 is SGHKS and CDR2 is YYEKEE (reference sequence). After removal of 2 bases from V and 2 bases from J, the junction contained 6 bases not matched to a gene. This CDR3 contains 15 residues.

The rearrangement joins TRBV2 to TRBJ2-2; TRBD2 might be the D (5 bases). V dropped 5 bases and J dropped 0 bases, with 13 bases sitting between them. CDR1 and CDR2 (germline): SNHLY, FYNNEI. The CDR3 runs 16 residues. As DNA, the CDR3 is TGTGCCAGCAGTCACAGTGGAGGCGCGAACACCGGGGAGCTGTTTTTT. As protein: CASSHSGGANTGELFF.

This chain's CDR3 is CASSQVADSYNEQFF. In DNA, the CDR3 is TGTGCCAGCAGCCAAGTGGCCGACTCCTACAATGAGCAGTTCTTC. The chain uses TRBV14 and TRBJ2-1; no clear D gene. The CDR3 covers 15 residues. Germline loops: CDR1 SGHDN, CDR2 FVKESK. Trimming took off 1 base at V and 0 bases at J, with 7 bases between the two ends.

The chain uses TRBV6-5 and TRBJ2-5, with TRBD2 identical over 11 bases. The CDR3 runs 14 residues. J gave up 5 bases and V 8 bases, and 7 bases lay outside the gene matches. CDR1 is MNHEY, CDR2 SVGAGI, per germline. The CDR3 reads CASFSGRAGETQYF. The CDR3 nucleotides are TGTGCCAGCTTTAGCGGGAGGGCCGGGGAGACCCAGTACTTC.

The chain joins TRBV19 to TRBJ2-7; D may be TRBD1 (5 bases). Germline CDR1 reads LNHDA; CDR2 reads SQIVND (reference sequence). V shed 0 bases and J shed 2 bases, with 11 bases lying between them. This CDR3 has 15 residues. The CDR3 is CASSIENRITYEQYF. The CDR3 DNA reads as TGTGCCAGTAGTATAGAAAACAGGATTACCTACGAGCAGTACTTC.

The chain recombines TRBV6-8 with TRBJ2-7, with D uncertain. Trimming removed 6 bases at V and 1 base at J, with 4 bases between. The CDR3 runs 11 residues. The germline V gene encodes CDR1 MNHGY and CDR2 SAAAGT. The chain's CDR3 is CASSPSYEQYF. The CDR3 DNA follows: TGTGCCAGCAGCCCATCCTACGAGCAGTACTTC.

The chain employs TRBV6-5 and TRBJ2-5; 9 bases map to TRBD1. The length of the CDR3 is 14 residues. Trimming cost V 5 bases and J 5 bases; bases outside gene matches: 6. The germline gives CDR1 MNHEY, CDR2 SVGAGI. The DNA of the CDR3 is TGTGCCAGCAGTCTAACAGGGGGCCAGGAGACCCAGTACTTC. It is translated as CASSLTGGQETQYF.

V gene TRBV5-4 combines with J gene TRBJ1-6; 8 nucleotides line up with TRBD1. The V gene's germline CDR1 is SGHNT and CDR2 YYREEE (reference sequence). With V trimmed by 2 bases and J by 10 bases, 8 bases remained unmatched. The CDR3 consists of 15 residues. CDR3 DNA: TGTGCCAGCAGCTTCGGACAGGGTTGGGAGTCACCCCTCCACTTT. It yields the protein CASSFGQGWESPLHF.

The chain uses TRBV28 and TRBJ1-5; the D is unclear. V lost 3 bases and J lost 3, with 3 bases in between. Germline loops: CDR1 MDHEN, CDR2 SYDVKM. The CDR3 runs 12 residues. The DNA of the CDR3 is TGTGCCAGCAGTTTTTACAATCAGCCCCAGCATTTT. Protein: CASSFYNQPQHF.

A few counts support this clone. V usage is TRBV11-1 and J usage is TRBJ2-5, with 9 bases aligning to TRBD1. Germline V CDR1 and CDR2: SGHAT, FQDESV (reference sequence). CDR3 length: 13 residues. V shed 5 bases and J 7 bases; nucleotides not matched to a gene: 5. The CDR3 reads CASSLDRGGTQYF. CDR3 sequence (DNA): TGTGCCAGCAGCCTCGACAGGGGGGGGACCCAGTACTTC. The complete variable domain, with remaining parts taken from reference TRBV11-1 and TRBJ2-5, reads EAEVAQSPRYKITEKSQAVAFWCDPISGHATLYWYRQILGQGPELLVQFQDESVVDDSQLPKDRFSAERLKGVDSTLKIQPAELGDSAMYLCASSLDRGGTQYFGPGTRLLVL.

V usage is TRBV5-1 and J usage is TRBJ2-3, with 12 bases matching TRBD2. Trimming at V came to 4 bases and at J to 3 bases, leaving 9 bases not matched to a gene. There are 17 residues in the CDR3. Germline loops: CDR1 SGHRS, CDR2 YFSETQ. In nucleotides, the CDR3 is TGCGCCAGCAGCCCGGGACTAGCGGGCCCGTGGACAGATACGCAGTATTTT. It yields the protein CASSPGLAGPWTDTQYF.

The chain has TRBV4-1 and TRBJ1-5; D is uncertain. V lost 3 bases, J lost 0 bases, and 6 bases lay in between. The CDR3 extends over 14 amino acids. The germline V gene has CDR1 MGHRA and CDR2 YSYEKL. CDR3 amino acids: CASSHHSSNQPQHF. Here the CDR3 DNA reads TGCGCCAGCAGCCACCACAGTAGCAATCAGCCCCAGCATTTT.

This chain connects TRBV27 to TRBJ2-3; D not certain. V lost 4 bases and J lost 10, with 9 bases in between. This CDR3 is built from 11 residues. CDR1 and CDR2 from the germline V gene are MNHEY and SMNVEV (reference sequence). CDR3 DNA: TGTGCCAGCAGTTCCGGGTTCGCGCAGTATTTT. Protein sequence: CASSSGFAQYF.

The chain is built from TRBV7-8 and TRBJ2-7; D unresolved. Germline V CDR1 and CDR2: SGHVS, FQNEAQ. The CDR3 consists of 12 residues. Trimming stripped 5 bases from V and 7 bases from J, with 12 bases between. The CDR3 here is CASSPEIKEQYF. The DNA for the CDR3 is TGTGCCAGCAGCCCGGAGATTAAAGAGCAGTACTTC.

The count of this clone is one. This chain links TRBV28 with TRBJ1-2; D might be TRBD1 (5 bases). The CDR3 loop spans 16 amino acids. Germline loops: CDR1 MDHEN, CDR2 SYDVKM. V lost 8 bases, J lost 4 bases, and 23 bases lay in between. This chain's CDR3 is CASGGTAGTNFYGYTF. DNA of the CDR3: TGTGCCAGCGGGGGGACCGCAGGTACTAATTTCTATGGCTACACCTTC.

This clone showed up just a few times. The chain links TRBV6-2 or TRBV6-3 to TRBJ2-1; 8 bases align to TRBD2. From germline, CDR1 is MNHEY and CDR2 SVGEGT. Trimming removed 5 bases from V and 4 bases from J; junction bases left unmatched: 7. CDR3 length: 15 amino acids. The CDR3 region has the DNA TGTGCCAGCAGTATGCGGGAGGTGGAGTACAATGAGCAGTTCTTC. Protein sequence: CASSMREVEYNEQFF.

The rearrangement links TRBV6-4 to TRBJ2-3; possible D gene TRBD1, 5 bases. V lost 6 bases and J lost 0, with 13 bases in between. This CDR3 has 15 residues. Germline V gene data show CDR1 as MRHNA and CDR2 as SNTAGT. This chain's CDR3 is CASRRDRVSTDTQYF. CDR3 nucleotide sequence: TGTGCCAGCAGACGCGACAGAGTCAGCACAGATACGCAGTATTTT.